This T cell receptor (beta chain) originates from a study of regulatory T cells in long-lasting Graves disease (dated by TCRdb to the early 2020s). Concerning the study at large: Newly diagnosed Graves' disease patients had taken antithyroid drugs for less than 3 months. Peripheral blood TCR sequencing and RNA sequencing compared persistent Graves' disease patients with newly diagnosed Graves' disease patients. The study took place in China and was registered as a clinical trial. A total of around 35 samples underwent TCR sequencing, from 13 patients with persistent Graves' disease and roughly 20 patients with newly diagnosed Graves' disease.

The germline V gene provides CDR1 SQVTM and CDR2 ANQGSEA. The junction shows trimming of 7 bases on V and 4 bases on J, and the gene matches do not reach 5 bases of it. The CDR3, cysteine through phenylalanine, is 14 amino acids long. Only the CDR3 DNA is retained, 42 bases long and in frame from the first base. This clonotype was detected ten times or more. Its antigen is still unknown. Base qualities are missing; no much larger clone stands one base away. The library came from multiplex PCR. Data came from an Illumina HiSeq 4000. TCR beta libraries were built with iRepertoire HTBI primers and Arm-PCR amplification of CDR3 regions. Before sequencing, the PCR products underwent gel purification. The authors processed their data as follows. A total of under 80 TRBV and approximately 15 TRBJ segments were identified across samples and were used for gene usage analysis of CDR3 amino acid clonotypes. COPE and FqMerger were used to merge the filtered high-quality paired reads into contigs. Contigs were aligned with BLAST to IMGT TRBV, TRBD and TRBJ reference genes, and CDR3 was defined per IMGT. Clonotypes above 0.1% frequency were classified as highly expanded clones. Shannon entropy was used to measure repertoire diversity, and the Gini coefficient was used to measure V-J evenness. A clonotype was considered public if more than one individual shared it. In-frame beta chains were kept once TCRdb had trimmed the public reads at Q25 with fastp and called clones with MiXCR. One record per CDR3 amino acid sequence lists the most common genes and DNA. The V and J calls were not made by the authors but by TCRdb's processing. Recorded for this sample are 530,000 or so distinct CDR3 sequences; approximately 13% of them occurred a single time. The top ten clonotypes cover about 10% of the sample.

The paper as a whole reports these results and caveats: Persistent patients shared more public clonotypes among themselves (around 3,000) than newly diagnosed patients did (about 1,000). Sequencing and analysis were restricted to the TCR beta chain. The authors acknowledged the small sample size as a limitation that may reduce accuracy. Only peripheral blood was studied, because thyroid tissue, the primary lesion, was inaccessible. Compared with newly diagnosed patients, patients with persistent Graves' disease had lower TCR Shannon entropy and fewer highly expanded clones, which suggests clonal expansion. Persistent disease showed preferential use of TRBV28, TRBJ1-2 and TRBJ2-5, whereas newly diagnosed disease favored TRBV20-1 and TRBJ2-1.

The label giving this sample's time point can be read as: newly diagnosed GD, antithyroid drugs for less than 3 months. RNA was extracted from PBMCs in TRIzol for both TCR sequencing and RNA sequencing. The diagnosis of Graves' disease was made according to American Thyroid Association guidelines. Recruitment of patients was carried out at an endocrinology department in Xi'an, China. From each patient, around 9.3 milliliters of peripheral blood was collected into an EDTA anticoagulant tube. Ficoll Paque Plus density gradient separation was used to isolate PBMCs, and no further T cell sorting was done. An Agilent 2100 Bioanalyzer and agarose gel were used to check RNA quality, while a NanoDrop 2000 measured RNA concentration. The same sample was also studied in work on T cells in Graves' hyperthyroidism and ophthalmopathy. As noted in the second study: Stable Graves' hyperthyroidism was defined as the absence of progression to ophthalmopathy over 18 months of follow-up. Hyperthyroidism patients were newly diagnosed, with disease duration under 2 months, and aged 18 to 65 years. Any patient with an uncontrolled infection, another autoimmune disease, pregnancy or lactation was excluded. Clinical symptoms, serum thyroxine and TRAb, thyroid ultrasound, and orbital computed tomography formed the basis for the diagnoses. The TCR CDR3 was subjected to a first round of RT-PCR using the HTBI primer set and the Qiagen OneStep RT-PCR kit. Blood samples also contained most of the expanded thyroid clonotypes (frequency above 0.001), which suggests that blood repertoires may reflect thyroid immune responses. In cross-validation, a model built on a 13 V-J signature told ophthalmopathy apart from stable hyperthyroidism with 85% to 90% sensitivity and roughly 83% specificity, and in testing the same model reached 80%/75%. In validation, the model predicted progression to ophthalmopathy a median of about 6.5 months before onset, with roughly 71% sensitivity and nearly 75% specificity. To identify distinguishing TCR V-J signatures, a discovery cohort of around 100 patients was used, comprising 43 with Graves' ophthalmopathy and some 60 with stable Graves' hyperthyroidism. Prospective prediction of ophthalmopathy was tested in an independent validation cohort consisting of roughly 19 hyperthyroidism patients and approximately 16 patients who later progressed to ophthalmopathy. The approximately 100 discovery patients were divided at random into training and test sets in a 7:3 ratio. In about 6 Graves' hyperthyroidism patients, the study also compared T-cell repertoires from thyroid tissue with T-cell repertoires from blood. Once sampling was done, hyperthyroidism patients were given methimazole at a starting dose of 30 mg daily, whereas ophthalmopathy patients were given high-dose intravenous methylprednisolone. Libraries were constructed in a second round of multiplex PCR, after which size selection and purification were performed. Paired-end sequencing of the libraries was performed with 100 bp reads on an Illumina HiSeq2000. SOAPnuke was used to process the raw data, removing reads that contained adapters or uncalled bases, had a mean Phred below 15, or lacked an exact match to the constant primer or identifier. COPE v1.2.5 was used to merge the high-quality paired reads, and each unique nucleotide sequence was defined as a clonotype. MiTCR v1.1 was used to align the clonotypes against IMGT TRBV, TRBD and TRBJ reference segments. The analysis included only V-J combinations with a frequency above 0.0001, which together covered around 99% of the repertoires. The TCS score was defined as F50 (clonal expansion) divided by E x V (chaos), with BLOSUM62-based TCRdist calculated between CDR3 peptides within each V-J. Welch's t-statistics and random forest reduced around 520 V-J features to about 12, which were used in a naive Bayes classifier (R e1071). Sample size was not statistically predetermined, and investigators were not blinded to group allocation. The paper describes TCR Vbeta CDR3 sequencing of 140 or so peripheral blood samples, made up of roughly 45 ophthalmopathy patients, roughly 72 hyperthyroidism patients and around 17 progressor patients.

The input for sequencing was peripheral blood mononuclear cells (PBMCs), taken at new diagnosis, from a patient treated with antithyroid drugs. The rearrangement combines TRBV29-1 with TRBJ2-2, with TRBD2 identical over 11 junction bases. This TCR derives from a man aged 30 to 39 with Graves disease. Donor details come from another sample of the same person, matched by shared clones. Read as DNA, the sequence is TGCAGCGCTGGACTAGCGGGCCTCACCGGGGAGCTGTTTTTT. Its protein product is CSAGLAGLTGELFF.